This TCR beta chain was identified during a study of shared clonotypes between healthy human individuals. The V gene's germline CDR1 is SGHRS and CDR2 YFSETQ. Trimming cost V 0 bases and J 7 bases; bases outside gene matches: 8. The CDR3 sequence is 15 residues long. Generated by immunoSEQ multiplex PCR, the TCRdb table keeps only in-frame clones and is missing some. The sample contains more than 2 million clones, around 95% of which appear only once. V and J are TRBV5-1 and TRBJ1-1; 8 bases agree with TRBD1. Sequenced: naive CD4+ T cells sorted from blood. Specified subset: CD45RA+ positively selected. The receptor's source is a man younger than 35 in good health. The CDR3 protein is CASSLVAGGSGEAFF. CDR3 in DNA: TGCGCCAGCAGCTTGGTGGCAGGGGGCAGTGGTGAAGCTTTCTTT.